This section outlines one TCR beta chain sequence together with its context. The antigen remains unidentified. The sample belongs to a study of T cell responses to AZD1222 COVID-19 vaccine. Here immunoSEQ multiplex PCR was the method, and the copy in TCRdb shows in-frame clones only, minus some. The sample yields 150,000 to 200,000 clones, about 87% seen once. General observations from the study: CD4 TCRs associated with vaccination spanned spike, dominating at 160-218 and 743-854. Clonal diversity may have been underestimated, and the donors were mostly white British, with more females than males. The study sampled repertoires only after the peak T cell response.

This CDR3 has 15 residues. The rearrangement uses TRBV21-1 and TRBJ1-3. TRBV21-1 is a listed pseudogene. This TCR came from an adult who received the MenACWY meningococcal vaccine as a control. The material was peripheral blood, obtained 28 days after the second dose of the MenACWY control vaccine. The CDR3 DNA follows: TGTGCCAGCAGCAAAGTGGGGGGCTCTGGAAACACCATATATTTT. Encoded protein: CASSKVGGSGNTIYF.